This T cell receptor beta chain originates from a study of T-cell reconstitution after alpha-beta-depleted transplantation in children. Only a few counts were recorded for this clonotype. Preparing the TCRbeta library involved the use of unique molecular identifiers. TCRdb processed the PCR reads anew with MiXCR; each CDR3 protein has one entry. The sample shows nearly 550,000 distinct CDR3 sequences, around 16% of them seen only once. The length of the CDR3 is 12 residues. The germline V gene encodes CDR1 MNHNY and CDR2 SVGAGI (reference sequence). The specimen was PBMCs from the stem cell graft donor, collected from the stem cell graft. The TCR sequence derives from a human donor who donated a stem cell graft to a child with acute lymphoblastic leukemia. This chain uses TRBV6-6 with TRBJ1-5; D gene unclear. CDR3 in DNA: TGTGGGGCCGGCGCTAGCAATCAGCCCCAGCATTTT. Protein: CGAGASNQPQHF.